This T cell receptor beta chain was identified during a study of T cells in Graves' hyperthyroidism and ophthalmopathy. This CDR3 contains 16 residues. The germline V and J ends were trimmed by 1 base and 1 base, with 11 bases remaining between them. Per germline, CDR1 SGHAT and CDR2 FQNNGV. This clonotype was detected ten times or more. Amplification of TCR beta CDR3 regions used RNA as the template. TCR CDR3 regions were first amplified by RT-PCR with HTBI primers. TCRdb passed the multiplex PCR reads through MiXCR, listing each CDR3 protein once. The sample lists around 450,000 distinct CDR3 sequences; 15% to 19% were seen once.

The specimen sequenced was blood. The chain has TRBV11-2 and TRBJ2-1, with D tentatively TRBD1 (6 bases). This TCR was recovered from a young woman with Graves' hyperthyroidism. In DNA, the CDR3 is TGTGCCAGCAGCTTAGGTCTGCAGGGGTCCTACAATGAGCAGTTCTTC. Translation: CASSLGLQGSYNEQFF.